The 29 T cell receptor beta chains presented below share a single source sample, sequenced in a study of T cells in Graves' hyperthyroidism and ophthalmopathy. TCR beta CDR3 regions were amplified from RNA transcripts. TCR CDR3 underwent first-round RT-PCR with the HTBI primer set. TCRdb itself ran the multiplex PCR reads through MiXCR, one entry per CDR3 protein. The table records roughly 350,000 distinct CDR3 sequences, roughly 15% of them present only once. The sequenced sample was blood. The receptors were gathered from a woman aged 25 to 39 with Graves' ophthalmopathy.

J is TRBJ2-3 and V is TRBV7-3; TRBD1 agrees at 9 bases. The CDR3 length is 18 residues. Trimming at V came to 5 bases and at J to 1 base, leaving 13 bases not matched to a gene. Germline-derived CDR1 and CDR2 are SGHTA and FQGTGA. CDR3 DNA sequence: TGTGCCAGCAGCCCCATACTCATCCGGGACAGGGGCACAGATACGCAGTATTTT. It codes for CASSPILIRDRGTDTQYF.

This rearrangement joins TRBV15 to TRBJ1-4; D is perhaps TRBD1 (5 bases). Germline CDR1 and CDR2: LNHNV and YYDKDF (reference sequence). The CDR3 has 15 residues. Trimming removed 0 bases at V and 4 bases at J, with 9 bases between. The CDR3 DNA reads as TGTGCCACCAGCAGAGATGGGGCGGTTAATGAAAAACTGTTTTTT. Protein sequence: CATSRDGAVNEKLFF.

This clonotype was detected many times. This rearrangement joins TRBV28 to TRBJ2-1; TRBD2 is a possible D gene (5 bases). Trimming cost V 4 bases and J 12 bases, with 13 bases left between them. Germline CDR1 MDHEN, CDR2 SYDVKM. CDR3 length: 12 residues. CDR3 sequence: CASSYGLHGQFF. CDR3 sequence (DNA): TGTGCCAGCAGTTACGGACTGCACGGGCAGTTCTTC.

This clonotype occurred many times. This sequence joins TRBV30 and TRBJ2-2; tentatively, D is TRBD2 (6 bases). The germline V and J ends were trimmed by 0 bases and 0 bases, with 8 bases remaining between them. The CDR3 extends over 15 amino acids. Looked up from germline, CDR1 is GTSNPN and CDR2 is SVGIG (reference sequence). The CDR3 sequence is CAWSVRRANTGELFF. The CDR3 nucleotides read TGTGCCTGGAGTGTTAGGAGGGCGAACACCGGGGAGCTGTTTTTT.

Many counts were recorded for this clonotype. The gene calls are TRBV7-6 and TRBJ2-3; TRBD2 matches 11 bases. CDR1 SGHVS and CDR2 FNYEAQ come from the germline V gene. The J segment lost 4 bases and the V segment lost 5 bases, leaving 8 bases of the junction unmatched. The CDR3 is 16 residues long. This CDR3 reads CASSPSGGMYADTQYF. The CDR3 nucleotides read TGTGCCAGCAGCCCTAGCGGGGGGATGTATGCAGATACGCAGTATTTT.

This clonotype was found many times. The CDR3 spells CASSLVTSGNTIYF. CDR3 bases: TGTGCCAGCAGCTTAGTGACCTCTGGAAACACCATATATTTT. The V gene is TRBV11-2, the J gene TRBJ1-3, with unresolved D. This CDR3 is built from 14 residues. Trimming took 1 base from V and 0 from J, leaving 4 bases between them. CDR1 and CDR2 (germline): SGHAT, FQNNGV.

This clonotype was seen repeatedly, ten times or more. CDR3 DNA: TGTGCCAGCAGCCCCAGGGAAACCACAGATACGCAGTATTTT. Translated, it gives CASSPRETTDTQYF. V and J are TRBV9 and TRBJ2-3; D is perhaps TRBD1 (5 bases). CDR1 and CDR2 from the germline V gene are SGDLS and YYNGEE. V shed 4 bases and J shed 2 bases, with 11 bases lying between them. The CDR3 has 14 residues.

CDR3 amino acids: CASSYIGTHRTDTQYF. The CDR3 DNA sequence: TGTGCCAGCAGTTACATCGGGACCCATCGCACAGATACGCAGTATTTT. The genes are TRBV6-9 and TRBJ2-3; D possibly matches TRBD1 or TRBD2 (5 bases each). CDR3 length: 16 residues. V lost 3 bases and J lost 1, with 14 bases in between. Germline V CDR1 and CDR2: MNHGY, SVAAGI.

This clonotype was picked up many times. V usage is TRBV30 and J usage is TRBJ2-7; possibly TRBD1 for D (5 bases). V was pared by 4 bases and J by 0 bases, with 19 bases between. The CDR3 contains 16 residues. Germline CDR1 is GTSNPN and CDR2 is SVGIG (reference sequence). The CDR3 sequence is CAWTLSWTHTSYEQYF. CDR3 bases: TGTGCCTGGACCCTTTCATGGACACACACCTCCTACGAGCAGTACTTC.

The table lists this clonotype with a few counts. This chain joins TRBV5-1 and TRBJ2-1; 8 bases are shared with TRBD2. With 7 bases clipped from V and 4 bases from J, the junction kept 10 bases outside the gene matches. The CDR3 is 15 residues long. Per the germline V gene, CDR1 is SGHRS and CDR2 is YFSETQ. CDR3 DNA: TGCGCCAGCGAGAGCACGGGGGGGCTTTACAATGAGCAGTTCTTC. This translates into CASESTGGLYNEQFF.

This clonotype came up many times. The rearrangement joins TRBV5-1 to TRBJ1-2; TRBD1 matches 7 bases. V lost 1 base to trimming and J lost 8 bases; unmatched junction nucleotides: 17. The CDR3 is made up of 17 amino acids. Germline assignment: CDR1 SGHRS and CDR2 YFSETQ. The CDR3 reads CASSLNTPELDRAGYTF. The CDR3 nucleotides read TGCGCCAGCAGCTTGAACACCCCGGAACTAGACAGGGCCGGCTACACCTTC. Full variable domain (outside the CDR3, taken from reference TRBV5-1 and TRBJ1-2): KAGVTQTPRYLIKTRGQQVTLSCSPISGHRSVSWYQQTPGQGLQFLFEYFSETQRNKGNFPGRFSGRQFSNSRSEMNVSTLELGDSALYLCASSLNTPELDRAGYTFGSGTRLTVV.

The chain is built from TRBV4-2 and TRBJ2-7, with TRBD1 matching 10 bases. In germline, CDR1 is LGHNA, CDR2 YNFKEQ. The ends lost 0 bases at V and 5 bases at J; junction bases unmatched: 4. This CDR3 spans 15 amino acids. DNA for the CDR3: TGTGCCAGCAGCCAAGAAGCGGGACAGGGGAACGAGCAGTACTTC. It is translated as CASSQEAGQGNEQYF.

This clonotype was seen many times. The rearrangement joins TRBV20-1 to TRBJ1-6; 7 bases agree with TRBD1. J gave up 7 bases and V 0 bases, and 9 bases lay outside the gene matches. This CDR3 is built from 16 residues. Germline V lookup: CDR1 DFQATT, CDR2 SNEGSKA (reference sequence). The CDR3 nucleotides read TGCAGTGCTAGAGATAGGGGGCAGGGCGGAAATTCACCCCTCCACTTT. This sequence encodes CSARDRGQGGNSPLHF.

This clonotype appeared many times. The rearrangement uses TRBV15 and TRBJ2-3, with TRBD2 matching over 11 bases. V shed 5 bases and J 7 bases; nucleotides not matched to a gene: 11. Germline CDR1 and CDR2: LNHNV and YYDKDF (reference sequence). The CDR3 extends over 16 amino acids. The CDR3 sequence: CATSGGLAGLRNTQYF. The CDR3 bases are TGTGCCACCAGCGGAGGACTAGCGGGTTTAAGAAATACGCAGTATTTT.

This clonotype showed up many times. V gene TRBV28 combines with J gene TRBJ2-7; D is perhaps TRBD1 (5 bases). This CDR3 comprises 14 residues. Germline values: CDR1 MDHEN, CDR2 SYDVKM. The V end was cut by 3 bases, the J end by 4 bases, with 13 bases between. The CDR3 loop reads CASSFGPGYYEQYF. The CDR3 DNA follows: TGTGCCAGCAGTTTTGGTCCAGGGTATTACGAGCAGTACTTC. The complete variable domain, with remaining parts taken from reference TRBV28 and TRBJ2-7, reads DVKVTQSSRYLVKRTGEKVFLECVQDMDHENMFWYRQDPGLGLRLIYFSYDVKMKEKGDIPEGYSVSREKKERFSLILESASTNQTSMYLCASSFGPGYYEQYFGPGTRLTVT.

The chain combines TRBV19 with TRBJ1-5, with 9 bases matching TRBD1. This CDR3 spans 17 amino acids. Trimming cost V 6 bases and J 4 bases; bases outside gene matches: 13. Germline CDR1 reads LNHDA; CDR2 reads SQIVND (reference sequence). This CDR3 reads CASRPQGADFANQPQHF. The CDR3 bases are TGTGCCAGTAGACCACAGGGGGCGGATTTTGCAAATCAGCCCCAGCATTTT.

This clonotype has at least ten counts. The chain is built from TRBV12-3 or TRBV12-4 and TRBJ1-3; D gene unclear. V lost 8 bases to trimming and J lost 0 bases, with 14 bases between them. The CDR3 length is 15 residues. CDR3 sequence: CASLILRSSGNTIYF. In nucleotides, the CDR3 is TGTGCCAGCTTAATTCTCCGGAGCTCTGGAAACACCATATATTTT.

This clonotype has a count of ten or more. This chain connects TRBV4-1 to TRBJ1-2; no reliable D call. Trimming left V 0 bases short and J 0 bases short, with 5 bases between. Germline assignment: CDR1 MGHRA and CDR2 YSYEKL. The length of the CDR3 is 14 residues. CDR3 loop: CASSQDRTNYGYTF. The CDR3 DNA is TGCGCCAGCAGCCAAGACAGGACTAACTATGGCTACACCTTC.

This clonotype was observed many times. The DNA for the CDR3 is TGTGCCAGTCCTGGTGGGGGAGGTCAGCCCCAGCATTTT. Translation gives CASPGGGGQPQHF. This chain links TRBV9 with TRBJ1-5; D may be TRBD1 (5 bases). The CDR3 contains 13 residues. Trimming cost V 8 bases and J 6 bases, with 15 bases left between them. Germline V gene sequence: CDR1 SGDLS, CDR2 YYNGEE. Combining the CDR3 with reference TRBV9 and TRBJ1-5 gives the whole variable domain DSGVTQTPKHLITATGQRVTLRCSPRSGDLSVYWYQQSLDQGLQFLIQYYNGEERAKGNILERFSAQQFPDLHSELNLSSLELGDSALYFCASPGGGGQPQHFGDGTRLSIL.

This clonotype has ten or more counts. The chain carries TRBV18 and TRBJ2-6, with D unclear. CDR1 KGHSH and CDR2 LQKENI come from the germline V gene. V was cut by 6 bases and J by 1 base, with 16 bases left in between. This CDR3 is built from 17 residues. CDR3 in amino acids: CASSATAVGSGANVLTF. CDR3 bases: TGTGCCAGCTCGGCAACTGCCGTCGGATCTGGGGCCAACGTCCTGACTTTC.

This clonotype was found many times. V and J are TRBV10-1 and TRBJ1-1; the D is unclear. This CDR3 is 13 amino acids long. Per germline, CDR1 WNHNN and CDR2 SYGVQD (reference sequence). Deletions cut 3 bases from V and 5 bases from J, with 10 bases between. This chain's CDR3 is CASSETRRTEAFF. The CDR3 DNA reads as TGCGCCAGCAGTGAAACCAGGAGGACTGAAGCTTTCTTT.

This chain joins TRBV25-1 and TRBJ2-1, with a possible D match to TRBD2 (6 bases). Trimming removed 1 base at V and 10 bases at J, with 14 bases between. Germline V CDR1 and CDR2: MGHDK, SYGVNS. There are 14 residues in the CDR3. The CDR3 spells CASSESWRGGEQFF. For the CDR3, the DNA is TGTGCCAGCAGTGAATCATGGCGGGGAGGCGAGCAGTTCTTC.

This clonotype appeared many times. V usage is TRBV30 and J usage is TRBJ2-3; D not resolved. Trimming took 5 bases from V and 4 from J, leaving 7 bases between them. The CDR3 sequence is 11 residues long. Germline loops: CDR1 GTSNPN, CDR2 SVGIG (reference sequence). The CDR3 loop is CAWGEADTQYF. In DNA, the CDR3 is TGTGCCTGGGGAGAGGCAGATACGCAGTATTTT.

This clonotype was counted at least ten times. V usage is TRBV3-1 and J usage is TRBJ2-5; 9 bases align to TRBD2. V dropped 0 bases and J dropped 4; count of bases not matched to a gene: 6. CDR1 LGHDT and CDR2 YNNKEL come from the germline V gene (reference sequence). CDR3 length: 16 residues. The CDR3 reads CASSQDQRGARETQYF. The CDR3 DNA is TGTGCCAGCAGCCAAGATCAGCGGGGGGCCCGAGAGACCCAGTACTTC.

This chain connects TRBV20-1 to TRBJ2-2, with D possibly matching TRBD2 (6 bases). This CDR3 spans 13 amino acids. Germline CDR1 DFQATT, CDR2 SNEGSKA (reference sequence). V shed 6 bases and J shed 7 bases, with 15 bases lying between them. This CDR3 reads CSARLSGNGELFF. The DNA of the CDR3 is TGCAGTGCAAGGCTTAGCGGTAACGGGGAGCTGTTTTTT.

This clonotype was seen at least ten times. This chain joins TRBV12-3 or TRBV12-4 and TRBJ1-4, with 9 bases aligning to TRBD1. The ends lost 9 bases at V and 6 bases at J; junction bases unmatched: 11. The CDR3 contains 15 residues. The CDR3 is CASSRKGTGYEKLFF. CDR3 nucleotides: TGTGCCAGTAGCAGAAAGGGGACAGGGTATGAAAAACTGTTTTTT.

The V call is TRBV6-1, the J call TRBJ1-5; the D gene is possibly TRBD1 (6 bases). This CDR3 has 14 amino acids. V dropped 7 bases and J dropped 6 bases, with 16 bases sitting between them. CDR1 and CDR2 (germline): MNHNS, SASEGT. The CDR3 sequence is CASNQGFRGQPQHF. CDR3 nucleotides: TGTGCCAGCAACCAGGGGTTTAGGGGTCAGCCCCAGCATTTT.

This clonotype was seen at least ten times. The rearrangement joins TRBV27 to TRBJ1-1; 7 nucleotides agree with TRBD1. With V trimmed by 8 bases and J by 1 base, 13 bases remained unmatched. The CDR3 length is 16 residues. Germline CDR1 MNHEY, CDR2 SMNVEV (reference sequence). The CDR3 reads CASGKQPGQKNTEAFF. In DNA form, the CDR3 reads TGTGCCAGCGGAAAACAACCGGGACAGAAGAACACTGAAGCTTTCTTT.

In the case of this clonotype: With a much larger clone just one base away, this may be a read error. The chain combines TRBV7-3 with TRBJ2-7; TRBD2 aligns across 11 bases. Germline CDR1 reads SGHTA; CDR2 reads FQGTGA. CDR3 length equals 15 residues. The CDR3 here is CVSSRTSGGSYEQYF. CDR3 bases: TGTGTCAGCAGCCGAACTAGCGGGGGCTCCTACGAGCAGTACTTC.